This record concerns one T cell receptor (beta chain) sequence. The sample is drawn from a study of CD8 T cells in Susac syndrome. RNA amounts of roughly 0.45 to 1 ug underwent reverse transcription with random hexamers. In TCRdb, the immunoSEQ multiplex PCR reads were re-called with MiXCR into one record per CDR3 protein. In the table there are about 85,000 distinct CDR3 sequences, approximately 94% of which are singletons. This receptor was identified in a human donor in good health. The sequenced sample consisted of CD8+ T cells from PBMCs.

The CDR3 DNA sequence: TGCGCCAGCAGCCAAAAGGGGGCAACAGATACGCAGTATTTT. Translated, it gives CASSQKGATDTQYF. The chain links TRBV4-1 to TRBJ2-3, with 7 nucleotides matching TRBD1. Germline CDR1 and CDR2: MGHRA and YSYEKL. CDR3 length: 14 amino acids. V lost 2 bases, J lost 3 bases, and 2 bases stayed unmatched.